This T cell receptor (beta chain) was sequenced in a study of T cells expressing NK-cell markers. Germline lookup yields CDR1 MNHEY and CDR2 SVGAGI. The CDR3 spans 15 residues. Turning to this clonotype: What it binds is unknown.

Study-wide findings and caveats: No clear determination of HCMV specificity was made for expanded NKG2C+ T cell clones. Once again these clonotypes came out on top in the CD3+CD56-NKG2C+ fraction of a few donors.

cDNA encoding TCR beta was synthesized via 5'RACE template switching incorporating UMIs. TCRdb reprocessed the 5' RACE reads; each CDR3 protein has one entry and no DNA is given. In total, the table holds 350,000 to 450,000 distinct CDR3 sequences. This sequence originates from a man between 18 and 69 years old in good health. This chain joins TRBV6-5 and TRBJ2-7; checking the TCRdb D call of TRBD2 is not possible without DNA. Sample: blood T cells: a sorted CD56 or NKG2C T cell subset, CD4+ or CD8+ T cells, or bulk PBMC T cells (not recorded which). CDR3: CASSYSWSVGDEQYF.